This entry is about one TCR beta chain. Its antigen is currently unknown. This CDR3 contains 18 residues. Germline assignment: CDR1 SGDLS and CDR2 YYNGEE. The method, 5' RACE with UMI labels, was used to prepare the TRB cDNA libraries. TCRdb reanalyzed the 5' RACE reads, giving one entry per CDR3 protein sequence and no DNA. The listing contains approximately 140,000 distinct CDR3 sequences. The sample originates from a study of CXCR3-negative and CXCR3-positive naive CD8 T cells. Study findings and constraints: Higher TRB CDR3 hydrophobicity marked CXCR3-positive naive cells relative to CXCR3-negative naive cells.

Among CD8+ T cells, naive ones were CD45RO-CCR7+CD27+CD95-. The chain uses TRBV9 and TRBJ2-1; TCRdb calls TRBD2, which cannot be checked without DNA. The material sequenced was naive CXCR3+ CD8+ T cells from blood. The subset is: CD45RO-CCR7+CD27+CD95- naive CD8+ T cells expressing CXCR3 (TNR3+). This receptor was taken from a human donor in good health. Some clones in this sample may be carry-over from other donors' samples. CDR3 in amino acids: CASGHGPGLAGGLNEQFF. Full variable domain (remainder filled in from reference TRBV9 and TRBJ2-1): DSGVTQTPKHLITATGQRVTLRCSPRSGDLSVYWYQQSLDQGLQFLIQYYNGEERAKGNILERFSAQQFPDLHSELNLSSLELGDSALYFCASGHGPGLAGGLNEQFFGPGTRLTVL.